The next 15 T cell receptor beta chains were all read from a single sample in a study of monozygotic twins with inflammatory bowel disease. TCRdb re-called the 5' RACE reads and gives one entry per CDR3 protein, without DNA. Found here are nearly 450,000 distinct CDR3 sequences; the top ten clones hold 2.4%. Sequences were obtained from blood. These receptors were collected from a human donor with ulcerative colitis or Crohn's disease, or a healthy co-twin of an affected twin (not recorded which).

This CDR3 reads CVSSPPGLAIVAYNEQFF. The chain carries TRBV5-1 and TRBJ2-1; the D call from TCRdb, TRBD2, cannot be confirmed without DNA. This CDR3 region has 18 residues. Germline CDR1 and CDR2: SGHRS and YFSETQ.

The rearrangement joins TRBV12-3 or TRBV12-4 to TRBJ1-1; TCRdb reports TRBD1, a call that lacks DNA to check it against. The CDR3 has 16 amino acids. CDR3 sequence reads: CASSPDRQGSNTEAFF.

The chain recombines TRBV12-3 or TRBV12-4 with TRBJ1-6. The CDR3 is 18 residues long. CDR3 residues: CASSSRSTMSSYNSPLHF.

V usage is TRBV6-5 and J usage is TRBJ2-7. The germline CDR1 and CDR2 sequences are MNHEY and SVGAGI. This CDR3 comprises 15 residues. The CDR3 sequence: CASSYDPTTQYEQYF.

The chain uses TRBV19 and TRBJ1-1; without DNA, the TCRdb call of TRBD1 cannot be checked. The V gene's germline CDR1 is LNHDA and CDR2 SQIVND (reference sequence). This CDR3 region has 15 residues. CDR3 residues: CASRTSGQANTEAFF.

J is TRBJ2-1 and V is TRBV5-1; lacking DNA, the TRBD2 call made by TCRdb goes unchecked. The CDR3 totals 17 residues. The germline V gene encodes CDR1 SGHRS and CDR2 YFSETQ. CDR3 in amino acids: CASSSTSSGGIYNEQFF.

This rearrangement joins TRBV12-3 or TRBV12-4 to TRBJ2-2; absent DNA, TCRdb's TRBD1 call cannot be checked. The CDR3 runs 18 residues. CDR3 sequence: CASSPRQGRGIYTGELFF.

This chain joins TRBV7-9 and TRBJ1-1. Germline V gene data show CDR1 as SEHNR and CDR2 as FQNEAQ (reference sequence). CDR3 length: 14 residues. CDR3 sequence: CASSSRLGNTEAFF.

V gene TRBV18 combines with J gene TRBJ1-1. Looked up from germline, CDR1 is KGHSH and CDR2 is LQKENI. This CDR3 spans 13 amino acids. This CDR3 reads CASSPAYNTEAFF.

V and J are TRBV9 and TRBJ2-5; TCRdb gives TRBD1 as the D gene, but with no DNA this cannot be confirmed. CDR1 SGDLS and CDR2 YYNGEE come from the germline V gene. The CDR3 totals 15 residues. CDR3 region: CASSVGGGRRETQYF.

V is TRBV6-1 and J is TRBJ2-5; TCRdb names TRBD1, which stays unverified in the absence of DNA. Germline V lookup: CDR1 MNHNS, CDR2 SASEGT. The CDR3 has 12 residues. CDR3: CASTQSGETQYF.

The chain recombines TRBV27 with TRBJ1-4; TCRdb selects TRBD1, and the lack of DNA leaves this call unchecked. This CDR3 is built from 12 residues. In germline, CDR1 is MNHEY, CDR2 SMNVEV (reference sequence). CDR3 amino acids: CASSLAGGKLFF.

The J gene is TRBJ2-7, the V gene TRBV5-1; checking the TCRdb D call of TRBD1 is not possible without DNA. Germline CDR1 and CDR2: SGHRS and YFSETQ. The CDR3 contains 15 residues. The chain's CDR3 is CASSSRETTTYEQYF.

The chain combines TRBV9 with TRBJ2-2; the D gene TCRdb calls, TRBD1, cannot be checked with no DNA. Germline V lookup: CDR1 SGDLS, CDR2 YYNGEE. This CDR3 has 16 residues. This CDR3 is CASSVGQPPNTGELFF.

The genes are TRBV6-4 and TRBJ2-1. Germline loops: CDR1 MRHNA, CDR2 SNTAGT. The CDR3 consists of 15 residues. The CDR3 loop reads CASSDSSGRGNEQFF.